The 6 T cell receptor beta chains below all came from one sample that was sequenced in a study of blood T cell repertoires in COVID-19. Sequencing was performed with immunoSEQ multiplex PCR; in TCRdb, only in-frame clones are kept and a portion is missing. The sample has about 200,000 clones, 80% to 90% seen once; the top ten hold 2% to 3%. The sequenced sample was peripheral blood. The origin of the receptors is a woman aged 40-49 years with active or convalescent COVID-19.

This clone was observed a few times. This rearrangement joins TRBV30 to TRBJ2-7, with D possibly being TRBD2 (5 bases). Germline assignment: CDR1 GTSNPN and CDR2 SVGIG (reference sequence). Trimming stripped 3 bases from V and 3 bases from J, with 12 bases between. There are 13 residues in the CDR3. This CDR3 is CAWRRTAGYEQYF. DNA for the CDR3: TGTGCCTGGAGGCGGACCGCGGGCTACGAGCAGTACTTC. The full variable domain, its missing parts supplied by reference TRBV30 and TRBJ2-7, is SQTIHQWPATLVQPVGSPLSLECTVEGTSNPNLYWYRQAAGRGLQLLFYSVGIGQISSEVPQNLSASRPQDRQFILSSKKLLLSDSGFYLCAWRRTAGYEQYFGPGTRLTVT.

The chain carries TRBV28 and TRBJ1-1; TRBD1 matches at 10 bases. The CDR3 is 16 residues long. Germline CDR1 and CDR2: MDHEN and SYDVKM. V dropped 4 bases and J dropped 0; count of bases not matched to a gene: 5. In DNA, the CDR3 is TGTGCCAGCAGTTCCGGACAGGGGGGTTTGAACACTGAAGCTTTCTTT. Its translation is CASSSGQGGLNTEAFF.

The chain carries TRBV9 and TRBJ2-7; D is uncertain. Trimming left V 0 bases short and J 6 bases short, with 7 bases between. The CDR3 runs 12 residues. Germline V gene data show CDR1 as SGDLS and CDR2 as YYNGEE. CDR3 coding DNA: TGTGCCAGCAGCGTAGTTGGCGGCGAGCAGTACTTC. This sequence encodes CASSVVGGEQYF.

The gene calls are TRBV6-4 and TRBJ1-2; TRBD1 is a possible D gene (6 bases). Germline CDR1 and CDR2: MRHNA and SNTAGT. The V gene lost 8 bases and the J gene lost 7 bases, with 23 bases spanning the gap. This CDR3 is built from 15 residues. CDR3 sequence reads: CASPRWPTGYLGYTF. CDR3 DNA: TGTGCCAGCCCCAGGTGGCCCACAGGGTACCTTGGCTACACCTTC.

The chain recombines TRBV27 with TRBJ1-3; possible D gene TRBD1, 5 bases. The V and J ends lost 4 bases and 2 bases respectively, with 15 bases between them. Germline V gene lookup returns CDR1 MNHEY and CDR2 SMNVEV (reference sequence). There are 16 residues in the CDR3. The CDR3 loop reads CASSSLASGAGNTIYF. The CDR3 nucleotides read TGTGCCAGCAGTTCTCTGGCGTCGGGGGCTGGAAACACCATATATTTT.

The gene calls are TRBV7-2 and TRBJ2-2; 11 nucleotides line up with TRBD2. Germline CDR1 SGHTA, CDR2 FQGNSA. The CDR3 sequence is 19 residues long. Germline trimming cut 5 bases from V and 0 bases from J; bases unmatched to any gene: 11. The chain's CDR3 is CASSLKTSGVLSNTGELFF. In DNA, the CDR3 is TGTGCCAGCAGCCTCAAGACTAGCGGGGTCCTTTCGAACACCGGGGAGCTGTTTTTT.